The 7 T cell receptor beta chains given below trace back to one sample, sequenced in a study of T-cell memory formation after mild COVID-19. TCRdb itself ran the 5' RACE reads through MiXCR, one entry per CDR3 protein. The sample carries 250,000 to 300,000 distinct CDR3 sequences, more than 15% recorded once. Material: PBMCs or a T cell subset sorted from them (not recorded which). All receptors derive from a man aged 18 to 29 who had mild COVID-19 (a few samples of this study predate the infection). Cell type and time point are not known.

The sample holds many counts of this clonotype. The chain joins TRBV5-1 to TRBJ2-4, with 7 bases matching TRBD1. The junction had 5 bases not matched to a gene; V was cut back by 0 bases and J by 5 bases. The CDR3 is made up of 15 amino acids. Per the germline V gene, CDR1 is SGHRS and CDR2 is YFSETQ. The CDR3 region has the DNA TGCGCCAGCAGCTTGGGAGACAGGGTTGAAAACATTCAGTACTTC. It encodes CASSLGDRVENIQYF. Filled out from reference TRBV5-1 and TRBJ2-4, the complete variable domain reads KAGVTQTPRYLIKTRGQQVTLSCSPISGHRSVSWYQQTPGQGLQFLFEYFSETQRNKGNFPGRFSGRQFSNSRSEMNVSTLELGDSALYLCASSLGDRVENIQYFGAGTRLSVL.

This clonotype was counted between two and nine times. The CDR3 here is CASGRGQETQYF. In DNA, the CDR3 is TGTGCCAGTGGGCGGGGGCAAGAGACCCAGTACTTC. The chain combines TRBV7-2 with TRBJ2-5; 7 bases line up with TRBD2. Germline V gene data show CDR1 as SGHTA and CDR2 as FQGNSA. After removal of 9 bases from V and 2 bases from J, the junction contained 3 bases not matched to a gene. There are 12 residues in the CDR3.

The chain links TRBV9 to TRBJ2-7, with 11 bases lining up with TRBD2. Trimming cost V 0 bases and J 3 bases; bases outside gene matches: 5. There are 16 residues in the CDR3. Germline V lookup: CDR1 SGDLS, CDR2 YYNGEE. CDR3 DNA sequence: TGTGCCAGCAGCGTAGCAACTAGCGGGGGAATCTACGAGCAGTACTTC. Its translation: CASSVATSGGIYEQYF.

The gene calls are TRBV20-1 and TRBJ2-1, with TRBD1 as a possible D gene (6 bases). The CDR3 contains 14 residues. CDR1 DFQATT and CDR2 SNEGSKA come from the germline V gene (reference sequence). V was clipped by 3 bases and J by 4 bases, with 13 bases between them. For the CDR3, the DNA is TGCAGTGCTAGGGCCAGGGGAACTTACAATGAGCAGTTCTTC. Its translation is CSARARGTYNEQFF.

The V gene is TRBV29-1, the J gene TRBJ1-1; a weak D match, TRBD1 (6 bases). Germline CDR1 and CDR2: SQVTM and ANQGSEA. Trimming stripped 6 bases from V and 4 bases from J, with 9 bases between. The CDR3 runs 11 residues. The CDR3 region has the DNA TGCAGCGTGAGCAGGGGCACTGAAGCTTTCTTT. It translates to CSVSRGTEAFF.

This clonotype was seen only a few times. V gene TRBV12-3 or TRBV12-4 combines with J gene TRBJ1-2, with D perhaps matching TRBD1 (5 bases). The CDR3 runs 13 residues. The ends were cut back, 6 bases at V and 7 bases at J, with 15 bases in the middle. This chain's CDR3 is CASRSGRVGGYTF. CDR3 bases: TGTGCCAGCAGGTCCGGCAGGGTGGGTGGCTACACCTTC.

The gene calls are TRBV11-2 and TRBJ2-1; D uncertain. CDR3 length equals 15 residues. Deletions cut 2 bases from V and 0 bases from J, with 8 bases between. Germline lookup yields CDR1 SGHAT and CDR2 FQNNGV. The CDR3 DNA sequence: TGTGCCAGCAGCTTAACCAGGAGCTCCTACAATGAGCAGTTCTTC. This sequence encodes CASSLTRSSYNEQFF. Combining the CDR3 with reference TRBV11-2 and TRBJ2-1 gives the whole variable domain EAGVAQSPRYKIIEKRQSVAFWCNPISGHATLYWYQQILGQGPKLLIQFQNNGVVDDSQLPKDRFSAERLKGVDSTLKIQPAKLEDSAVYLCASSLTRSSYNEQFFGPGTRLTVL.